The entry that follows covers one T cell receptor (beta chain) sequence. The sample belongs to a study of OX40 agonist ivuxolimab in advanced cancers. In the study overall: An agonistic human IgG2 monoclonal antibody against OX40 (CD134) was given.

Assay: immunoSEQ multiplex PCR; the TCRdb copy retains only in-frame clones and omits some. There are about 61,000 clones in the sample; 80% to 90% occur only once, and roughly 0.5% lies in the top ten. The V and J ends lost 1 base and 1 base respectively, with 8 bases between them. The CDR3 is 15 residues long. Germline V CDR1 and CDR2: ENHRY, SYGVKD. The sequence derives from an adult with an advanced solid tumor such as melanoma, head and neck, liver or kidney cancer. The chain combines TRBV10-3 with TRBJ1-3, with D unclear. The material sequenced was CD4+ or CD8+ T cells sorted from blood, taken in a trial of the OX40 agonist ivuxolimab. In DNA form, the CDR3 reads TGTGCCATCAGTGAGTTTACTGGGTCTGGAAACACCATATATTTT. Protein sequence: CAISEFTGSGNTIYF.